This T cell receptor (beta chain) emerged from a study of cytomegalovirus exposure and HLA in healthy donors. General study points: In vitro checks showed that three CMV-associated chains really do target CMV antigens.

The PCR had 60 Vbeta and 13 Jbeta primers. TCRdb's table, derived via immunoSEQ multiplex PCR, lists solely in-frame clones and lacks some. The table lists about 160,000 clones, around 79% of them singletons. This clone occurred once. The antigen is undetermined. Germline lookup yields CDR1 SQVTM and CDR2 ANQGSEA. The V and J ends lost 5 bases and 4 bases respectively, with 14 bases between them. The CDR3 is 14 residues long. Sequences were obtained from PBMCs. The chain employs TRBV29-1 and TRBJ1-4; the D gene is possibly TRBD1 (5 bases). The sequence came from a male donor in good health and CMV-seropositive. The CDR3 DNA follows: TGCAGCGTTTTGGCGGGGCCCCTTAATGAAAAACTGTTTTTT. The encoded protein is CSVLAGPLNEKLFF.